The 17 T cell receptor beta chains in this list originate from one sample, sequenced in a study of T cell repertoires in cytomegalovirus infection. TCRdb reanalysed the reads using MiXCR and keeps one entry per CDR3 protein. The table records some 77,000 distinct CDR3 sequences, around 3.5% of them present only once. The sequencing sample was made of PBMCs. Every receptor here comes from a human donor in good health (CMV status not recorded). Some clones in this sample may be carry-over from other donors' samples.

This clonotype was seen many times. V gene TRBV23-1 combines with J gene TRBJ2-6; possibly TRBD1 for D (5 bases). TRBV23-1 is given ORF status, its function remaining uncertain. CDR3 length: 16 amino acids. V was cut by 10 bases and J by 2 bases, with 18 bases left in between. CDR3 DNA: TGCGCCATCAACCCCGGCAGGGTACCTGGGGCCAACGTCCTGACTTTC. Residues: CAINPGRVPGANVLTF.

This clonotype was observed many times. This chain links TRBV6-5 with TRBJ1-1; maybe TRBD1 (5 bases). The CDR3 totals 14 residues. Germline CDR1 is MNHEY and CDR2 is SVGAGI. V was trimmed by 0 bases and J by 4 bases, leaving 9 bases between them. CDR3 protein: CASSYSRGRTEAFF. Written as DNA, the CDR3 is TGTGCCAGCAGTTACTCGAGGGGTCGCACTGAAGCTTTCTTT.

This clonotype was found many times. The chain uses TRBV27 and TRBJ1-1, with no clear D. The V end was cut by 3 bases, the J end by 0 bases, with 14 bases between. Germline V gene lookup returns CDR1 MNHEY and CDR2 SMNVEV (reference sequence). The CDR3 has 16 residues. The DNA of the CDR3 is TGTGCCAGCAGTTTGATAGGAGGTGCCATGAACACTGAAGCTTTCTTT. This codes for CASSLIGGAMNTEAFF.

In its sample, this clonotype was seen many times. The chain is built from TRBV12-3 or TRBV12-4 and TRBJ1-5, with D perhaps TRBD1 (6 bases). The V gene lost 4 bases and the J gene lost 5 bases, with 9 bases spanning the gap. This CDR3 has 13 amino acids. The CDR3 here is CASSYAGDQPQHF. The DNA of the CDR3 is TGTGCCAGCAGTTACGCAGGGGATCAGCCCCAGCATTTT.

This clonotype was counted many times. Here the CDR3 reads CASSPKTGKFGDGYTF. The CDR3 DNA sequence: TGTGCCAGCAGCCCAAAGACGGGGAAGTTTGGTGATGGCTACACCTTC. The J gene is TRBJ1-2, the V gene TRBV14; D unresolved. The V end was cut by 4 bases, the J end by 6 bases, with 21 bases between. The CDR3 is made up of 16 amino acids. Germline-derived CDR1 and CDR2 are SGHDN and FVKESK.

This clonotype showed up many times. The CDR3 sequence: CASRDNRQGRTEAFF. As DNA, the CDR3 is TGCGCCAGCCGCGATAACCGACAGGGACGCACTGAAGCTTTCTTT. The chain links TRBV5-1 to TRBJ1-1; TRBD1 matches 7 bases. The trim removed 7 bases at V and 4 bases at J, leaving 13 bases unmatched. The CDR3 covers 15 residues. Germline CDR1 reads SGHRS; CDR2 reads YFSETQ.

This clonotype was observed many times. The rearrangement uses TRBV11-2 and TRBJ1-2; tentatively, D is TRBD1 (5 bases). The V end was cut by 0 bases, the J end by 6 bases, with 11 bases between. Germline CDR1 reads SGHAT; CDR2 reads FQNNGV. The CDR3 covers 14 residues. This chain's CDR3 is CASSLDPGLDGYTF. Written as DNA, the CDR3 is TGTGCCAGCAGCTTAGATCCAGGGTTGGATGGCTACACCTTC.

This clonotype was picked up many times. The V and J genes are TRBV6-8 and TRBJ2-3; possibly TRBD1 for D (5 bases). The V gene's germline CDR1 is MNHGY and CDR2 SAAAGT. The CDR3 consists of 12 residues. The CDR3 reads CAAGIGTDTQYF. The CDR3 DNA follows: TGTGCAGCAGGGATAGGCACAGATACGCAGTATTTT.

This clonotype occurred many times. The rearrangement links TRBV4-1 to TRBJ1-5, with D perhaps matching TRBD1 (6 bases). V lost 0 bases, J lost 2 bases, and 14 bases lay in between. The germline V gene encodes CDR1 MGHRA and CDR2 YSYEKL. CDR3 length: 17 residues. In DNA, the CDR3 is TGCGCCAGCAGCCAAGATGGGATGGCAGGGGGCAATCAGCCCCAGCATTTT. It specifies CASSQDGMAGGNQPQHF.

At least ten counts were recorded for this clonotype. In nucleotides, the CDR3 is TGTGCCAGCAGTACCTACGAGCAGTACTTC. It encodes CASSTYEQYF. This chain joins TRBV28 and TRBJ2-7; D unresolved. The CDR3 runs to 10 residues. Per germline, CDR1 MDHEN and CDR2 SYDVKM. V gave up 5 bases and J gave up 2 bases, with 1 base separating them.

This clonotype was detected many times. The chain couples TRBV5-1 to TRBJ1-1; D is perhaps TRBD1 (5 bases). This CDR3 has 15 residues. V was pared by 2 bases and J by 4 bases, with 15 bases between. Germline CDR1 is SGHRS and CDR2 is YFSETQ. CDR3 bases: TGCGCCAGCAGCTTTAAGACGGGGGGAGGCACTGAAGCTTTCTTT. Translating it yields CASSFKTGGGTEAFF.

This clonotype was recorded at least ten times. The chain employs TRBV12-3 or TRBV12-4 and TRBJ1-5; no clear D gene. Trimming shortened V by 5 bases and J by 1 base, and 15 bases separated the two germline ends. This CDR3 is built from 16 residues. This CDR3 is CASSLLTRESNQPQHF. The CDR3 DNA is TGTGCCAGCAGTCTCCTTACTCGAGAGAGCAATCAGCCCCAGCATTTT.

This clonotype was seen ten or more times. V usage is TRBV20-1 and J usage is TRBJ2-7, with 9 bases that match TRBD2. The V and J ends lost 0 bases and 6 bases, in that order; junction bases with no gene match: 6. CDR3 length: 14 amino acids. Germline values: CDR1 DFQATT, CDR2 SNEGSKA (reference sequence). DNA for the CDR3: TGCAGTGCTAGAGATATAGCGGGGGCCCTCGAGCAGTACTTC. Translated, it gives CSARDIAGALEQYF.

There are many counts of this clonotype. J is TRBJ2-5 and V is TRBV6-2 or TRBV6-3; tentatively, D is TRBD2 (5 bases). The length of the CDR3 is 14 residues. The V gene's germline CDR1 is MNHEY and CDR2 SVGEGT. With 5 bases removed from V and 3 bases from J, the gap between germline ends came to 13 bases. As DNA, the CDR3 is TGTGCCAGCAGTGCCCGGACGGGAAAAGAGACCCAGTACTTC. Translated, it gives CASSARTGKETQYF.

This clonotype was observed many times. This chain links TRBV7-3 with TRBJ2-1; TRBD2 might be the D (7 bases). The germline gives CDR1 SGHTA, CDR2 FQGTGA. The CDR3 extends over 15 amino acids. V shed 5 bases and J shed 5 bases, with 16 bases lying between them. The chain's CDR3 is CASSQGGARNNEQFF. The CDR3 nucleotides are TGTGCCAGCAGCCAAGGGGGGGCGAGGAACAATGAGCAGTTCTTC.

There are many counts of this clonotype. The chain employs TRBV6-2 or TRBV6-3 and TRBJ2-7, with a tentative D call TRBD2 (6 bases). Germline lookup yields CDR1 MNHEY and CDR2 SVGEGT. V lost 7 bases and J 0 bases, leaving 16 bases between the germline ends. There are 15 residues in the CDR3. The CDR3 protein is CASNIGRGRSYEQYF. The CDR3 DNA is TGTGCCAGCAATATAGGGCGGGGTCGCTCCTACGAGCAGTACTTC.

For this clonotype: Since a much larger clone is just one base distant, this may be a read error. The CDR3 is CASSYEELVGANVMTF. As DNA, the CDR3 is TGTGCCAGCAGTTACGAAGAGTTGGTCGGGGCCAACGTCATGACTTTC. The genes are TRBV6-2 or TRBV6-3 and TRBJ2-6; possibly TRBD1 or TRBD2 for D (5 bases each). Looked up from germline, CDR1 is MNHEY and CDR2 is SVGEGT. The CDR3 loop spans 16 amino acids.